This TCR beta chain was found in a study of blood T cell repertoires in COVID-19. Study overall: Collection of acute and convalescent COVID-19 samples took place in the United States, Italy and Spain. PBMCs, B-cell-depleted T cells, or T cells provided the cDNA or gDNA that made up the material.

The V segment lost 6 bases and the J segment 9 bases; nucleotides outside the gene matches: 5. Germline V CDR1 and CDR2: MNHNY, SVGAGI (reference sequence). The CDR3 is 14 residues long. Clones were read by immunoSEQ multiplex PCR, and TCRdb kept only the in-frame ones, dropping some. The sample yields approximately 160,000 clones, around 84% seen once. Sequenced material: PBMCs or T cells enriched from blood (not recorded which). The source is a woman aged 45-65 years who had recovered from COVID-19. The chain is built from TRBV6-6 and TRBJ1-6, with TRBD1 matching 10 bases. CDR3 in amino acids: CASSLGQGSSPLHF. CDR3 sequence (DNA): TGTGCCAGCAGCCTGGGACAGGGGAGTTCACCCCTCCACTTT.